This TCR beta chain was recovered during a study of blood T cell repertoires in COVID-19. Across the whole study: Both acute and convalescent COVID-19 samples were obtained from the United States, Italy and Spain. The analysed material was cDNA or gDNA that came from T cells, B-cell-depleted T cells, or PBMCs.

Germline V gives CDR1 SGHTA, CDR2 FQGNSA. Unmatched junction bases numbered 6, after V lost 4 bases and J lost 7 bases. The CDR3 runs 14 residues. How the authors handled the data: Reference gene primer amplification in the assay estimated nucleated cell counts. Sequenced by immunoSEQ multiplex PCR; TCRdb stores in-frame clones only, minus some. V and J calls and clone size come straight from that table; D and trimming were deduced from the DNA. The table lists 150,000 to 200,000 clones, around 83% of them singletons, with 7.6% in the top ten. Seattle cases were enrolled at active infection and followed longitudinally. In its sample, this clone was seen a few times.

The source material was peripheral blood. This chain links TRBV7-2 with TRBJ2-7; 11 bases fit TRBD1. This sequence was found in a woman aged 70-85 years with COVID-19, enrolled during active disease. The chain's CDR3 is CASSYGQGAKEQYF. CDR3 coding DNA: TGTGCCAGCAGCTACGGACAGGGGGCGAAAGAGCAGTACTTC.